Sequencing of this T cell receptor beta chain was carried out in a study of cytomegalovirus exposure and HLA in healthy donors. PCR involved 60 Vbeta and 13 Jbeta primers. Method: immunoSEQ multiplex PCR; TCRdb's copy keeps in-frame clones and lacks some. Of 110,000 to 150,000 clones listed, roughly 70% are singletons. The CDR3 runs to 15 residues. V lost 10 bases to trimming and J lost 0 bases, with 15 bases between them. Germline loops: CDR1 KGHSH, CDR2 LQKENI. This clonotype originated in a man in his thirties or forties in good health and CMV-seronegative. Sequencing used PBMCs. The gene calls are TRBV18 and TRBJ2-2; D perhaps matches TRBD1 (5 bases). The CDR3 bases are TGTGCCATCCTTCCGGACATTCCGAACACCGGGGAGCTGTTTTTT. It is translated as CAILPDIPNTGELFF.